The 14 T cell receptor beta chains below come from one sample, sequenced in a study of OX40 agonist ivuxolimab in advanced cancers. Profiling relied on immunoSEQ multiplex PCR, and the TCRdb table lists in-frame clones only, not all of them. Counted here are about 100,000 clones, around 90% occurring once; the ten biggest clones make up 0.79%. The sample was CD4+ or CD8+ T cells sorted from blood, taken in a trial of the OX40 agonist ivuxolimab. These receptors were collected from an adult with an advanced solid tumor such as melanoma, head and neck, liver or kidney cancer.

The chain is built from TRBV27 and TRBJ1-4, with 7 bases identical to TRBD1. The CDR3 consists of 16 residues. The J segment lost 0 bases and the V segment lost 6 bases, leaving 7 bases of the junction unmatched. CDR1 and CDR2 (germline): MNHEY, SMNVEV (reference sequence). CDR3 sequence (DNA): TGTGCCAGCAGGAGTTCAGGGGGTGCAACTAATGAAAAACTGTTTTTT. It specifies CASRSSGGATNEKLFF.

The gene calls are TRBV7-6 and TRBJ1-1; TRBD1 agrees at 9 bases. V lost 5 bases to trimming and J lost 7 bases; unmatched junction nucleotides: 17. This CDR3 region has 17 residues. From germline, CDR1 is SGHVS and CDR2 FNYEAQ. CDR3 sequence (DNA): TGTGCCAGCAGCCCGGCCCCCTGGACAGGGGCTACGATTGAAGCTTTCTTT. Translating gives CASSPAPWTGATIEAFF.

The rearrangement links TRBV11-3 to TRBJ1-6; D uncertain. Trimming removed 1 base from V and 9 bases from J, with 7 bases in between. The CDR3 runs to 13 residues. Germline CDR1 SGHNT, CDR2 YENEEA. CDR3 protein: CASSLGNLSPLHF. DNA for the CDR3: TGTGCCAGCAGCTTAGGCAATCTTTCACCCCTCCACTTT.

V is TRBV5-5 and J is TRBJ2-3, with D maybe TRBD1 (5 bases). The V gene's germline CDR1 is SGHKS and CDR2 YYEKEE (reference sequence). The length of the CDR3 is 14 residues. Trimming stripped 4 bases from V and 2 bases from J, with 11 bases between. In nucleotides, the CDR3 is TGTGCCAGCAGCCCTGACAGTTTCACAGATACGCAGTATTTT. Encoded protein: CASSPDSFTDTQYF.

V and J are TRBV18 and TRBJ2-7, with D possibly called TRBD1 or TRBD2 (5 bases each). This CDR3 has 13 amino acids. Germline V gene data show CDR1 as KGHSH and CDR2 as LQKENI. The V and J ends lost 2 bases and 3 bases respectively, with 8 bases between them. The CDR3 region is CASSPRDLYEQYF. The CDR3 DNA follows: TGTGCCAGCTCACCAAGGGACCTCTACGAGCAGTACTTC.

The chain combines TRBV30 with TRBJ1-4; the D is unclear. With 0 bases removed from V and 4 bases from J, the gap between germline ends came to 9 bases. The CDR3 consists of 14 residues. The germline gives CDR1 GTSNPN, CDR2 SVGIG (reference sequence). In DNA form, the CDR3 reads TGTGCCTGGAGTGTGGGCTTTGGTAATGAAAAACTGTTTTTT. Protein product: CAWSVGFGNEKLFF.

This chain connects TRBV28 to TRBJ2-4; 13 bases are a match to TRBD2. The length of the CDR3 is 15 residues. The junction had 1 base not matched to a gene; V was cut back by 2 bases and J by 6 bases. The germline CDR1 and CDR2 sequences are MDHEN and SYDVKM. CDR3 DNA sequence: TGTGCCAGCAGTTTAGGACTAGCGGGGGTAAACATTCAGTACTTC. Its translation: CASSLGLAGVNIQYF.

This clone was counted a few times. V usage is TRBV4-2 and J usage is TRBJ2-3, with D maybe TRBD2 (7 bases). The germline V gene has CDR1 LGHNA and CDR2 YNFKEQ. The CDR3 runs to 16 residues. Trimming took 1 base from V and 4 from J, leaving 15 bases between them. CDR3 coding DNA: TGTGCCAGCAGCCAAGGGGGGGGCGGGCTTGCAGATACGCAGTATTTT. Its protein is CASSQGGGGLADTQYF.

The chain uses TRBV5-4 and TRBJ2-7, with D possibly matching TRBD1 (6 bases). The CDR3 covers 13 residues. Germline V gene sequence: CDR1 SGHNT, CDR2 YYREEE (reference sequence). The V end was cut by 0 bases, the J end by 4 bases, with 8 bases between. Here the CDR3 DNA reads TGTGCCAGCAGCTTGGACAGGGCATACGAGCAGTACTTC. Its protein product is CASSLDRAYEQYF.

This chain links TRBV4-3 with TRBJ2-7, with no clear D. The V gene's germline CDR1 is LGHNA and CDR2 YSLEER. Trimming removed 0 bases at V and 1 base at J, with 7 bases between. This CDR3 is 14 amino acids long. CDR3 bases: TGCGCCAGCAGCCAAGATCTTCAGTCCTACGAGCAGTACTTC. Its translation: CASSQDLQSYEQYF.

The V and J genes are TRBV5-1 and TRBJ2-3; D gene ambiguous. The CDR3 has 15 residues. Germline lookup yields CDR1 SGHRS and CDR2 YFSETQ. Trimming removed 3 bases at V and 0 bases at J, with 11 bases between. CDR3 region: CASSYDGTSTDTQYF. The DNA for the CDR3 is TGCGCCAGCAGCTACGACGGAACTAGCACAGATACGCAGTATTTT. The whole variable domain, remainder taken from reference TRBV5-1 and TRBJ2-3, is KAGVTQTPRYLIKTRGQQVTLSCSPISGHRSVSWYQQTPGQGLQFLFEYFSETQRNKGNFPGRFSGRQFSNSRSEMNVSTLELGDSALYLCASSYDGTSTDTQYFGPGTRLTVL.

This clone appeared a few times. The rearrangement joins TRBV5-1 to TRBJ1-4; TRBD1 is a possible D gene (6 bases). Germline V gene lookup returns CDR1 SGHRS and CDR2 YFSETQ. CDR3 length: 16 residues. V lost 4 bases, J lost 0 bases, and 13 bases lay in between. In DNA, the CDR3 is TGCGCCAGCAGCCTTGGACAGTCAGCAACTAATGAAAAACTGTTTTTT. It is translated as CASSLGQSATNEKLFF.

The chain uses TRBV7-2 and TRBJ2-5, with unresolved D. Germline V gives CDR1 SGHTA, CDR2 FQGNSA. The CDR3 sequence is 12 residues long. Trimming shortened V by 5 bases and J by 5 bases, and 9 bases separated the two germline ends. The CDR3 loop reads CASSPLVETQYF. The CDR3, as DNA: TGTGCCAGCAGCCCCCTAGTTGAGACCCAGTACTTC.

The rearrangement uses TRBV5-4 and TRBJ2-5; TRBD1 agrees at 8 bases. Germline V lookup: CDR1 SGHNT, CDR2 YYREEE (reference sequence). V lost 6 bases and J lost 4; bases outside the gene matches: 8. This CDR3 has 14 amino acids. For the CDR3, the DNA is TGTGCCAGCATGGCAGGGGGCGGAGCAGAGACCCAGTACTTC. Protein sequence: CASMAGGGAETQYF. The full variable domain, its missing parts supplied by reference TRBV5-4 and TRBJ2-5, is ETGVTQSPTHLIKTRGQQVTLRCSSQSGHNTVSWYQQALGQGPQFIFQYYREEENGRGNFPPRFSGLQFPNYSSELNVNALELDDSALYLCASMAGGGAETQYFGPGTRLLVL.